This TCR beta chain was identified during a study of vaccination effects on CD4 cells after COVID-19. Of note for this clone: The antigen remains undetermined.

Clones were sequenced by immunoSEQ multiplex PCR, and TCRdb holds only the in-frame ones, with some missing. The data hold roughly 63,000 clones, with 80% observed a single time. V lost 5 bases and J 5 bases, leaving 12 bases between the germline ends. Germline V lookup: CDR1 SGHTA, CDR2 FQGNSA. This CDR3 has 13 residues. General study findings and limits: Common cold coronavirus cross-reactivity was shown by only 1 of 255 vaccine-induced clones in healthy vaccinees.

Peptide-pool stimulation followed by sequencing identified expanded antigen-specific CD4+ clonotypes in the ViraFEST assay. An approximately 10-day culture period preceded the isolation of CD4+ T cells. Vaccine recipients, nucleocapsid antibody negative, had no prior SARS-CoV-2 infection. Wells containing a few million PBMC each were cultured with around 9.1 IU/ml IL-2 and about 9.7 ug/ml peptides. The sequenced sample was CD4+ T cells from PBMCs cultured with SARS-CoV-2 spike peptides, obtained before COVID-19 vaccination. V is TRBV7-2 and J is TRBJ1-2; D is perhaps TRBD1 (5 bases). The origin of this receptor is a human donor who received a COVID-19 vaccine. CDR3 nucleotides: TGTGCCAGCAGCCCCGGGACCGATTATGGCTACACCTTC. Encoded protein: CASSPGTDYGYTF. Based on the CDR3 plus reference TRBV7-2 and TRBJ1-2, the full variable domain is GAGVSQSPSNKVTEKGKDVELRCDPISGHTALYWYRQSLGQGLEFLIYFQGNSAPDKSGLPSDRFSAERTGGSVSTLTIQRTQQEDSAVYLCASSPGTDYGYTFGSGTRLTVV.